These T cell receptor beta chains were read from a single sample in a study of cytomegalovirus exposure and HLA in healthy donors. Only in-frame clones appear in the TCRdb table, and some are missing; sequencing was by immunoSEQ multiplex PCR. The sample lists some 100,000 clones, 76% seen once, with approximately 12% in the top ten. Sequencing used PBMCs. The receptors shown here come from a woman in her 40s in good health and CMV-seropositive. Both conserved end residues are part of each CDR3. Rows may omit the clone size; those that give it use once, few, many or a size class.

v_gene,abundance,j_gene,CDR3aa
TRBV2,.,TRBJ1-2,CASTPGQGMFYGYTF
TRBV15,.,TRBJ1-2,CATSLKQQGGIYGYTF
TRBV30,.,TRBJ2-3,CAWSVLASFTDTQYF
TRBV30,.,TRBJ1-3,CAWSVLGNTIYF
TRBV9,.,TRBJ1-6,CASSVGGLRSLHF
TRBV7-9,.,TRBJ1-5,CAVGTDNQPQHF
TRBV2,.,TRBJ2-3,CATSKWAAADTQYF
TRBV21-1,.,TRBJ2-7,CASSDTSRPNEQYF
TRBV4-1,.,TRBJ2-7,CASSQGAQPYEQYF
TRBV30,.,TRBJ1-1,CAWTGTANTEAFF
TRBV5-5,.,TRBJ1-2,CASSLAGTGGYTF
TRBV6-5,.,TRBJ1-2,CASSSLTGGRKGYTF
TRBV10-3,.,TRBJ1-2,CAISSPGTGEYGYTF
TRBV19,.,TRBJ1-5,CASRAGRYSNQPQHF
TRBV5-1,.,TRBJ2-3,CASSLGQGIGTDTQYF
TRBV9,.,TRBJ2-7,CASSVDHSSYEQYF
TRBV4-2,once,TRBJ1-2,CASSQGTAGGIGGYTF
TRBV30,.,TRBJ1-6,CAWSVQLSQNSPLHF
TRBV2,few,TRBJ2-7,CASSERGSVYEQYF
TRBV6-5,.,TRBJ1-2,CASSWATGDYGYTF
TRBV6-1,.,TRBJ1-2,CASSPITGLPYGYTF
TRBV7-2,.,TRBJ2-7,CASSFGQGSYEQYF
TRBV5-6,.,TRBJ2-6,CASSFDSGSGANVLTF
TRBV7-9,.,TRBJ1-1,CASSSRENTEAFF
TRBV18,.,TRBJ1-5,CASSPTAGSNQPQHF
TRBV5-4,.,TRBJ2-7,CASRRFGTGEAEQYF
TRBV7-3,.,TRBJ2-4,CASSFVRGFGNIQYF
TRBV2,.,TRBJ2-7,CASTGQGAFEQYF
TRBV5-4,.,TRBJ1-2,CASSSGAGNYGYTF
TRBV12-5,.,TRBJ2-5,CASGLDSLAGTQYF
TRBV7-7,.,TRBJ2-7,CASSLDRAAEQYF
TRBV4-2,once,TRBJ1-1,CASSQTWTGNFVDTEAFF
TRBV5-6,few,TRBJ1-2,CASSFTANGYTF
TRBV12-5,.,TRBJ1-1,CASGRPGRGTEAFF
TRBV5-1,.,TRBJ1-6,CASSLVAGNYNSPLHF
TRBV30,.,TRBJ1-6,CAWSQFQRSPLHF
TRBV30,.,TRBJ1-6,CAWSRDSNNSPLHF
TRBV29-1,.,TRBJ1-2,CSVHTGGHGYTF
TRBV10-3,.,TRBJ2-1,CAISHRDRGPGEQFF
TRBV2,few,TRBJ2-2,CASSVGGTGELFF
TRBV5-6,once,TRBJ2-7,CASSLLGTGKIFYEQYF
TRBV7-2,.,TRBJ1-2,CASSLFSWQGGYGYTF
TRBV30,.,TRBJ2-5,CAWSPGRTQETQYF
TRBV7-2,.,TRBJ1-2,CASSLATVANYGYTF
TRBV11-2,medium-sized,TRBJ1-6,CASSAGGTGFGSPLHF
TRBV29-1,once,TRBJ2-5,CRVAGTGRDSQETQYF
TRBV5-4,.,TRBJ1-2,CASRSRTEGDYGYTF
TRBV2,.,TRBJ1-1,CASSPPNRENTEAFF
TRBV21-1,.,TRBJ1-6,CASSKVTGSSYNSPLHF
TRBV11-2,few,TRBJ1-1,CASSLNQGNTEAFF
TRBV19,few,TRBJ2-5,CASSKGQGIQETQYF
TRBV6-1,few,TRBJ1-5,CASSEGTGMSNQPQHF
TRBV5-1,.,TRBJ1-6,CASSLAGSGFGSPLHF
TRBV6-5,few,TRBJ1-1,CASSSSGTEAFF
TRBV9,.,TRBJ2-1,CASSVERTYNEQFF